The T cell receptor beta chain described here comes from a study of regulatory T cells in long-lasting Graves disease. This clonotype came up a few times. Through Arm-PCR of CDR3 regions and iRepertoire HTBI primers, TCR beta libraries were built. TCRdb fed the multiplex PCR reads into MiXCR, producing one record per CDR3 protein. The data show 450,000 to 500,000 distinct CDR3 sequences, about 17% seen once. Time point described: newly diagnosed GD, antithyroid drugs for less than 3 months. Following extraction of RNA from PBMCs, that RNA was used to make the TCR library. Graves' disease diagnosis was established per American Thyroid Association guidelines. Germline assignment: CDR1 LGHNT and CDR2 FRNRAP. This CDR3 is 15 amino acids long. V was cut by 2 bases and J by 0 bases, with 7 bases left in between. The sample was also reused in another study, on T cells in Graves' hyperthyroidism and ophthalmopathy. As that report states: With a duration under 2 months, the hyperthyroidism was newly diagnosed in patients aged 18 to 65. Also found in blood were most expanded thyroid clonotypes above 0.001.

The specimen comprised peripheral blood mononuclear cells (PBMCs), sampled at new diagnosis, from a patient treated with antithyroid drugs. This receptor was taken from a middle-aged man with Graves disease. This rearrangement joins TRBV12-5 to TRBJ2-2; D gene unclear. The CDR3 reads CASGLPSSNTGELFF. CDR3 nucleotide sequence: TGTGCTAGTGGTTTGCCCTCATCGAACACCGGGGAGCTGTTTTTT. Based on the CDR3 plus reference TRBV12-5 and TRBJ2-2, the full variable domain is DARVTQTPRHKVTEMGQEVTMRCQPILGHNTVFWYRQTMMQGLELLAYFRNRAPLDDSGMPKDRFSAEMPDATLATLKIQPSEPRDSAVYFCASGLPSSNTGELFFGEGSRLTVL.